The 21 T cell receptor beta chains in this list originate from one sample, sequenced in a study of shared T cell receptors in the human thymus. Libraries were prepared by immunoSEQ multiplex PCR; TCRdb keeps only in-frame clonotypes and omits some of them. The data hold hundreds of thousands of clones, with 70% to 90% observed a single time. The data were also submitted as part of a second study, on human thymus T cells.

The sample taken for sequencing was thymocytes. These receptors all come from a girl under three years old with a congenital heart defect.

The genes are TRBV15 and TRBJ2-7, with D perhaps TRBD2 (6 bases). Per germline, CDR1 LNHNV and CDR2 YYDKDF (reference sequence). The CDR3 runs to 17 residues. V dropped 3 bases and J dropped 2 bases, with 20 bases sitting between them. CDR3 loop: CATSRDPTGTETYEQYF. DNA of the CDR3: TGTGCCACCAGCAGGGACCCCACCGGGACTGAGACCTACGAGCAGTACTTC.

The chain uses TRBV4-3 and TRBJ2-7, with 7 positions matching TRBD2. V was pared by 0 bases and J by 5 bases, with 10 bases of the junction left unmatched. CDR1 is LGHNA, CDR2 YSLEER, per germline. There are 16 residues in the CDR3. The chain's CDR3 is CASSQDRRLAGHEQYF. CDR3 DNA: TGCGCCAGCAGCCAAGATAGGAGACTAGCTGGGCACGAGCAGTACTTC.

The chain links TRBV5-1 to TRBJ2-4; 9 positions match TRBD1. CDR1 is SGHRS and CDR2 is YFSETQ in the germline V gene. CDR3 length equals 14 residues. With 3 bases clipped from V and 7 bases from J, the junction kept 5 bases outside the gene matches. This chain's CDR3 is CASSSTGGANIQYF. DNA of the CDR3: TGCGCCAGCAGCTCTACAGGGGGCGCGAACATTCAGTACTTC.

V gene TRBV27 combines with J gene TRBJ2-2; 7 nucleotides agree with TRBD1. Germline V gives CDR1 MNHEY, CDR2 SMNVEV (reference sequence). Losses at the gene ends were 3 bases for V and 0 bases for J; bases not matched to a gene: 13. CDR3 length: 19 residues. CDR3 amino acids: CASSFLGQYSSANTGELFF. CDR3 DNA sequence: TGTGCCAGCAGTTTTTTGGGACAGTACTCATCCGCGAACACCGGGGAGCTGTTTTTT.

J is TRBJ2-3 and V is TRBV5-6, with 9 nucleotides matching TRBD2. The CDR3 consists of 15 residues. The V gene's germline CDR1 is SGHDT and CDR2 YYEEEE. After removal of 4 bases from V and 5 bases from J, the junction contained 8 bases not matched to a gene. The CDR3, as DNA: TGTGCCAGCAGCAAGCGGGGGGCCGGGAAAGATACGCAGTATTTT. The encoded protein is CASSKRGAGKDTQYF. Full variable domain (missing parts from reference TRBV5-6 and TRBJ2-3): DAGVTQSPTHLIKTRGQQVTLRCSPKSGHDTVSWYQQALGQGPQFIFQYYEEEERQRGNFPDRFSGHQFPNYSSELNVNALLLGDSALYLCASSKRGAGKDTQYFGPGTRLTVL.

A single count supports this clone. V and J are TRBV4-3 and TRBJ2-5, with TRBD2 identical over 10 bases. Germline CDR1 and CDR2: LGHNA and YSLEER. After removal of 6 bases from V and 7 bases from J, the junction contained 14 bases not matched to a gene. The CDR3 loop spans 16 amino acids. CDR3: CASSVGLAGAEGTQYF. The CDR3 DNA reads TGCGCCAGCAGTGTCGGGCTAGCGGGGGCCGAGGGGACCCAGTACTTC.

In its sample, this clone was seen a few times. The V gene is TRBV13, the J gene TRBJ2-1, with TRBD1 as a possible D gene (6 bases). The CDR3 has 13 residues. CDR1 is PRHDT, CDR2 FYEKMQ, per germline (reference sequence). V gave up 0 bases and J gave up 6 bases, with 6 bases separating them. The CDR3 protein is CASSLGRGNEQFF. Here the CDR3 DNA reads TGTGCCAGCAGCTTAGGCAGGGGCAATGAGCAGTTCTTC.

The J gene is TRBJ2-5, the V gene TRBV19, with TRBD2 matching 15 bases. J gave up 5 bases and V 5 bases, and 12 bases lay outside the gene matches. CDR1 and CDR2 (germline): LNHDA, SQIVND (reference sequence). The CDR3 extends over 18 amino acids. The CDR3 DNA reads TGTGCCAGTAGTCCCGGGACTAGCGGGGGGTCGGTAAGGGAGACCCAGTACTTC. This gives the protein CASSPGTSGGSVRETQYF. Based on the CDR3 plus reference TRBV19 and TRBJ2-5, the full variable domain is DGGITQSPKYLFRKEGQNVTLSCEQNLNHDAMYWYRQDPGQGLRLIYYSQIVNDFQKGDIAEGYSVSREKKESFPLTVTSAQKNPTAFYLCASSPGTSGGSVRETQYFGPGTRLLVL.

This clone was picked up a small number of times. The CDR3 DNA reads as TGTGCCAGTAGTACCCCGATCTCACACAGGGGGCCAGATACGCAGTATTTT. Translated: CASSTPISHRGPDTQYF. The chain joins TRBV19 to TRBJ2-3; 9 bases map to TRBD1. V lost 4 bases and J lost 4; bases outside the gene matches: 12. CDR1 is LNHDA, CDR2 SQIVND, per germline (reference sequence). This CDR3 comprises 17 residues. The variable domain in full, completed from reference TRBV19 and TRBJ2-3, reads DGGITQSPKYLFRKEGQNVTLSCEQNLNHDAMYWYRQDPGQGLRLIYYSQIVNDFQKGDIAEGYSVSREKKESFPLTVTSAQKNPTAFYLCASSTPISHRGPDTQYFGPGTRLTVL.

Comment on this clone: The conserved closing phenylalanine or tryptophan is absent in this CDR3, likely reflecting a read error. The DNA is omitted, as the CDR3 cannot be located on it reliably, and the CDR3 follows TCRdb's listing. V and J are TRBV20-1 and TRBJ1-1. Per the germline V gene, CDR1 is DFQATT and CDR2 is SNEGSKA (reference sequence). The CDR3 comprises 9 residues, both ends counted. The CDR3: CSARGGGPR.

J is TRBJ2-7 and V is TRBV11-3, with D perhaps TRBD2 (5 bases). Germline assignment: CDR1 SGHNT and CDR2 YENEEA. The CDR3 covers 12 residues. V lost 9 bases, J lost 4 bases, and 13 bases lay in between. The CDR3 region has the DNA TGTGCCAGTCTCAGCGGTGGTTACGAGCAGTACTTC. Protein sequence: CASLSGGYEQYF.

The J gene is TRBJ1-1, the V gene TRBV4-3; 9 nucleotides match TRBD1. Trimming removed 2 bases from V and 0 bases from J; junction bases left unmatched: 13. Germline V gene data show CDR1 as LGHNA and CDR2 as YSLEER. There are 19 residues in the CDR3. The CDR3 sequence is CASSQQDPGQGTVNTEAFF. The CDR3 region has the DNA TGCGCCAGCAGCCAACAAGACCCGGGACAGGGAACCGTGAACACTGAAGCTTTCTTT.

This rearrangement joins TRBV5-1 to TRBJ1-2; D call uncertain. Germline CDR1 reads SGHRS; CDR2 reads YFSETQ. Trimming pared 1 base from V and 1 base from J, leaving 17 bases between. This CDR3 is 17 amino acids long. The CDR3 nucleotides read TGCGCCAGCAGCTTGTCGGGAGGGAAACCTTTTAACTATGGCTACACCTTC. This sequence encodes CASSLSGGKPFNYGYTF.

The rearrangement joins TRBV28 to TRBJ1-5, with TRBD1 matching 10 bases. Germline V gene sequence: CDR1 MDHEN, CDR2 SYDVKM. The trim removed 6 bases at V and 2 bases at J, leaving 7 bases unmatched. The CDR3 contains 16 residues. The CDR3 DNA reads as TGTGCCAGCAGCCACGGGGACAGGGGTGGCAATCAGCCCCAGCATTTT. Translated: CASSHGDRGGNQPQHF.

The chain joins TRBV4-3 to TRBJ2-3; 8 bases match TRBD2. This CDR3 is 22 amino acids long. Per germline, CDR1 LGHNA and CDR2 YSLEER. Germline trimming cut 4 bases from V and 3 bases from J; bases unmatched to any gene: 27. CDR3 amino acids: CASSLLPTSAPPTFIFTDTQYF. DNA of the CDR3: TGCGCCAGCAGCCTATTACCGACTAGCGCCCCTCCGACGTTTATTTTTACAGATACGCAGTATTTT.

The genes are TRBV19 and TRBJ2-3, with a tentative D call TRBD1 (6 bases). Germline V lookup: CDR1 LNHDA, CDR2 SQIVND (reference sequence). This CDR3 is built from 14 residues. V gave up 7 bases and J gave up 1 base, with 12 bases separating them. CDR3 sequence (DNA): TGTGCCAGTACTACAGGGCCGGGCACAGATACGCAGTATTTT. Encoded protein: CASTTGPGTDTQYF.

This chain joins TRBV5-1 and TRBJ2-5; 13 bases map to TRBD2. Germline values: CDR1 SGHRS, CDR2 YFSETQ. After removal of 5 bases from V and 1 base from J, the junction contained 11 bases not matched to a gene. This CDR3 is built from 18 residues. The chain's CDR3 is CASRSGTSGAFIQETQYF. CDR3 coding DNA: TGCGCCAGCAGATCCGGGACTAGCGGGGCTTTTATCCAAGAGACCCAGTACTTC.

The genes are TRBV27 and TRBJ1-6, with TRBD1 matching over 8 bases. Trimming took 3 bases from V and 0 from J; bases not matched to a gene: 10. In germline, CDR1 is MNHEY, CDR2 SMNVEV (reference sequence). The length of the CDR3 is 19 residues. The CDR3 DNA is TGTGCCAGCAGTTTTGGACGGGACAGGAAAAGCTCCTATAATTCACCCCTCCACTTT. It yields the protein CASSFGRDRKSSYNSPLHF.

The CDR3 reads CSVEAVGLAGRETQYF. The DNA of the CDR3 is TGCAGCGTTGAAGCGGTCGGTTTGGCGGGGCGGGAGACCCAGTACTTC. The chain has TRBV29-1 and TRBJ2-5; D perhaps matches TRBD2 (6 bases). Trimming left V 1 base short and J 5 bases short, with 20 bases between. This CDR3 is built from 16 residues. Germline lookup yields CDR1 SQVTM and CDR2 ANQGSEA.

This clone is a singleton in its sample. V and J are TRBV13 and TRBJ1-6; 8 bases map to TRBD1. Germline CDR1 and CDR2: PRHDT and FYEKMQ (reference sequence). The CDR3 contains 23 residues. V lost 1 base, J lost 3 bases, and 23 bases stayed unmatched. The CDR3 reads CASSLAPDKAGGASVFYNSPLHF. CDR3 DNA sequence: TGTGCCAGCAGCTTAGCCCCTGACAAAGCAGGGGGCGCTTCGGTCTTCTATAATTCACCCCTCCACTTT.

The V call is TRBV7-6, the J call TRBJ1-4; tentative D call: TRBD1 (5 bases). Trimming removed 5 bases from V and 8 bases from J, with 21 bases in between. The CDR3 is made up of 16 amino acids. The germline V gene has CDR1 SGHVS and CDR2 FNYEAQ. The CDR3 region is CASSPIREGKREKLFF. CDR3 bases: TGTGCCAGCAGCCCCATTAGGGAGGGGAAGAGAGAAAAACTGTTTTTT.